These T cell receptor beta chains were read from a single sample in a study of PD-1 blockade in classical Hodgkin lymphoma. Measured with immunoSEQ multiplex PCR; TCRdb has only the in-frame clones, and not every one. The sample gives around 31,000 clones, about 81% of which show up once; roughly 0.75% is in the top ten. The sequences come from CD4+ T cells from blood, collected before the fourth cycle of nivolumab. These receptors were obtained from a human donor with classical Hodgkin lymphoma. Both conserved end residues are part of each CDR3. A D gene is named only where the DNA matches it firmly. Rows give clone size only sometimes, using once, few, many, or a class for an expanded clone.

abundance | j_gene | v_gene | d_gene | CDR3aa | CDR3nt
few | TRBJ1-1 | TRBV18 | TRBD1 | CASSPRFDRAGAEAFF | TGTGCCAGCTCACCACGGTTTGACAGGGCAGGTGCTGAAGCTTTCTTT
once | TRBJ1-5 | TRBV15 | . | CATSRDRYNQPQHF | TGTGCCACCAGCAGAGACAGGTACAATCAGCCCCAGCATTTT
. | TRBJ2-3 | TRBV11-2 | . | CASSLGVADTQYF | TGTGCCAGCAGCTTAGGGGTGGCAGATACGCAGTATTTT
. | TRBJ2-1 | TRBV21-1 | . | CASSRTRGAYNEQFF | TGTGCCAGCAGCCGGACCCGGGGGGCGTACAATGAGCAGTTCTTC
. | TRBJ1-6 | TRBV6-1 | . | CASSEGSFYNSPLHF | TGTGCCAGCAGTGAAGGGAGCTTCTATAATTCACCCCTCCACTTT
. | TRBJ1-3 | TRBV6-1 | . | CASSESRGLENTIYF | TGTGCCAGCAGTGAATCCAGGGGATTAGAGAACACCATATATTTT
. | TRBJ2-1 | TRBV7-3 | TRBD1 | CASSFDRGTYNEQFF | TGTGCCAGCAGCTTCGACAGGGGGACCTACAATGAGCAGTTCTTC
few | TRBJ1-3 | TRBV25-1 | TRBD1 | CASSVGQGGNTIYF | TGTGCCAGCAGTGTAGGACAGGGAGGAAACACCATATATTTT
few | TRBJ1-2 | TRBV5-1 | . | CASSLAFGSRDGYTF | TGCGCCAGCAGCTTGGCTTTCGGGAGTAGGGATGGCTACACCTTC
few | TRBJ1-6 | TRBV5-1 | . | CASSLTPGAENSPLHF | TGCGCCAGCAGCTTGACGCCAGGGGCAGAAAATTCACCCCTCCACTTT
once | TRBJ2-5 | TRBV5-1 | TRBD1 | CASSLLGQIQETQYF | TGCGCCAGCAGCTTGCTGGGACAGATCCAAGAGACCCAGTACTTC
. | TRBJ1-1 | TRBV11-2 | . | CASSFKRSTEAFF | TGTGCCAGCAGCTTCAAGAGGAGCACTGAAGCTTTCTTT
. | TRBJ1-3 | TRBV30 | TRBD1 | CAWSRDRGRRNTIYF | TGTGCCTGGAGTCGGGACAGGGGTAGAAGAAACACCATATATTTT
. | TRBJ2-5 | TRBV7-2 | TRBD2 | CASSLGIAGEGETQYF | TGTGCCAGCAGCTTAGGGATAGCGGGGGAGGGGGAGACCCAGTACTTC
. | TRBJ1-6 | TRBV29-1 | . | CSVGITNSPLHF | TGCAGCGTTGGGATAACAAATTCACCCCTCCACTTT
. | TRBJ2-2 | TRBV6-5 | . | CASTAYLGELFF | TGTGCCAGCACCGCCTATTTGGGGGAGCTGTTTTTT
. | TRBJ2-3 | TRBV5-6 | TRBD2 | CASSLVTSGGADTQYF | TGTGCCAGCAGTTTGGTGACTAGCGGGGGTGCAGATACGCAGTATTTT
. | TRBJ1-5 | TRBV30 | . | CAWRRNLSNQPQHF | TGTGCCTGGAGGAGGAACCTTAGCAATCAGCCCCAGCATTTT
. | TRBJ1-3 | TRBV27 | TRBD1 | CASSPQTGRNTIYF | TGTGCCAGCAGTCCTCAGACAGGGAGAAACACCATATATTTT
. | TRBJ1-2 | TRBV30 | . | CAWSDRGGFDGYTF | TGTGCCTGGAGTGACCGAGGGGGGTTCGATGGCTACACCTTC
once | TRBJ2-7 | TRBV18 | TRBD2 | CASSPTSGGAPYEQYF | TGTGCCAGCTCACCCACTAGCGGGGGCGCCCCCTACGAGCAGTACTTC
few | TRBJ1-4 | TRBV7-2 | . | CASSPLNEKLFF | TGTGCCAGCAGTCCTCTCAATGAAAAACTGTTTTTT
. | TRBJ2-3 | TRBV5-1 | . | CASSIRDSSDTQYF | TGCGCCAGCAGCATCCGGGACTCCTCAGATACGCAGTATTTT
. | TRBJ2-1 | TRBV7-8 | TRBD2 | CASSPSFGSGGAFIHEQFF | TGTGCCAGCAGCCCAAGTTTCGGTAGCGGGGGAGCCTTCATCCATGAGCAGTTCTTC
few | TRBJ1-2 | TRBV28 | . | CASSFIGGGYTF | TGTGCCAGCAGTTTCATAGGTGGCGGCTACACCTTC
. | TRBJ1-1 | TRBV5-4 | . | CASSLDGKGDTEAFF | TGTGCCAGCAGCTTGGATGGGAAAGGGGACACTGAAGCTTTCTTT
. | TRBJ1-2 | TRBV5-1 | . | CASSPGDRYYGYTF | TGCGCCAGCAGCCCCGGGGACCGCTACTATGGCTACACCTTC
. | TRBJ1-2 | TRBV10-3 | TRBD1 | CAISEFSGDRGNYGYTF | TGTGCCATCAGTGAGTTTTCTGGGGACAGGGGAAACTATGGCTACACCTTC
. | TRBJ2-3 | TRBV7-2 | TRBD2 | CASSLRLAGTDTQYF | TGTGCCAGCAGCTTACGACTAGCGGGGACAGATACGCAGTATTTT
. | TRBJ1-1 | TRBV19 | . | CASSNTGNTEAFF | TGTGCCAGTAGTAATACAGGGAACACTGAAGCTTTCTTT
few | TRBJ1-1 | TRBV30 | . | CACRTELMNTEAFF | TGTGCCTGCCGGACAGAGCTAATGAACACTGAAGCTTTCTTT
. | TRBJ2-7 | TRBV2 | . | CASSELVIAATYEQYF | TGTGCCAGCAGTGAACTCGTCATAGCGGCAACCTACGAGCAGTACTTC
. | TRBJ2-1 | TRBV7-2 | TRBD2 | CASSFIAGGPPYNEQFF | TGTGCCAGCAGCTTCATAGCGGGGGGGCCCCCCTACAATGAGCAGTTCTTC
. | TRBJ2-3 | TRBV7-6 | TRBD2 | CASSLQETSGGANTQYF | TGTGCCAGCAGCTTACAAGAGACTAGCGGGGGGGCAAATACGCAGTATTTT
. | TRBJ1-1 | TRBV7-9 | . | CASSGPGTLNTEAFF | TGTGCCAGCAGCGGTCCCGGGACACTGAACACTGAAGCTTTCTTT
. | TRBJ1-1 | TRBV30 | . | CAWSVQKVTEAFF | TGTGCCTGGAGTGTACAAAAGGTGACTGAAGCTTTCTTT
. | TRBJ2-3 | TRBV11-3 | TRBD2 | CASSPGGITDTQYF | TGTGCCAGCAGCCCCGGGGGGATCACAGATACGCAGTATTTT
. | TRBJ2-7 | TRBV19 | . | CASSIDPDTPYEQYF | TGTGCCAGTAGTATAGACCCCGACACCCCCTACGAGCAGTACTTC
. | TRBJ2-3 | TRBV28 | TRBD1 | CASRQGSTDTQYF | TGTGCCAGCAGACAGGGGAGCACAGATACGCAGTATTTT
. | TRBJ1-1 | TRBV28 | . | CAILRGKGAFF | TGTGCCATCCTGAGGGGGAAAGGAGCTTTCTTT
. | TRBJ1-1 | TRBV7-2 | TRBD1 | CASSVTGEGRRTEAFF | TGTGCCAGCAGCGTTACAGGGGAGGGTCGCAGGACTGAAGCTTTCTTT
. | TRBJ2-1 | TRBV5-4 | . | CASSGQYNEQFF | TGTGCCAGCAGCGGTCAGTACAATGAGCAGTTCTTC
. | TRBJ2-1 | TRBV19 | TRBD2 | CASTRVGSGEAFYYNEQFF | TGTGCCAGTACCCGAGTCGGGAGCGGGGAGGCATTTTACTACAATGAGCAGTTCTTC
few | TRBJ1-4 | TRBV6-5 | . | CASSPGGRDNEKLFF | TGTGCCAGCAGTCCCGGGGGACGGGATAATGAAAAACTGTTTTTT
. | TRBJ2-3 | TRBV5-5 | . | CASSLEPGNAGDTQYF | TGTGCCAGCAGCTTGGAGCCAGGGAATGCAGGAGATACGCAGTATTTT
. | TRBJ1-2 | TRBV6-1 | . | CASSVDDDPFEGYTF | TGTGCCAGCAGTGTCGACGATGATCCGTTCGAGGGCTACACCTTC
few | TRBJ1-1 | TRBV9 | TRBD1 | CASSERDRDNTEAFF | TGTGCCAGCAGCGAGAGGGACAGGGACAACACTGAAGCTTTCTTT
. | TRBJ2-3 | TRBV25-1 | TRBD2 | CASRLAGGDTQYF | TGTGCCAGCAGACTAGCGGGGGGAGATACGCAGTATTTT
. | TRBJ1-4 | TRBV2 | . | CASSESEKLFF | TGTGCCAGCAGTGAAAGCGAAAAACTGTTTTTT
. | TRBJ2-1 | TRBV5-1 | TRBD2 | CASSSSGEYNEQFF | TGCGCCAGCAGCAGTAGCGGGGAATACAATGAGCAGTTCTTC
. | TRBJ2-7 | TRBV27 | . | CASRSVSVGGLTYEQYF | TGTGCCAGCAGGTCGGTGTCCGTCGGGGGGCTGACCTACGAGCAGTACTTC
. | TRBJ2-1 | TRBV11-3 | . | CASSSGLSVSNEQFF | TGTGCCAGCAGCTCGGGCCTTTCTGTCTCAAATGAGCAGTTCTTC
. | TRBJ1-5 | TRBV7-2 | . | CASSSSGTAPQHF | TGTGCCAGCAGCTCTTCCGGGACCGCCCCCCAGCATTTT
. | TRBJ1-1 | TRBV11-1 | . | CASSTDIPWALAFF | TGTGCCAGCAGCACCGACATTCCTTGGGCTTTAGCTTTCTTT
. | TRBJ1-3 | TRBV5-4 | . | CASSLGRLDRDAGSGNTIYF | TGTGCCAGCAGCCTGGGGAGGCTCGACCGAGACGCTGGGTCTGGAAACACCATATATTTT
once | TRBJ1-1 | TRBV19 | TRBD1 | CASTMGQGNTEAFF | TGTGCCAGTACCATGGGACAGGGGAACACTGAAGCTTTCTTT
. | TRBJ2-6 | TRBV19 | . | CASSKFSGANVLTF | TGTGCCAGTAGTAAATTCTCTGGGGCCAACGTCCTGACTTTC